The 27 T cell receptor beta chains listed next were all sequenced from one sample in a study of human T cells and chemical hapten exposure. The time point denotes: pre-sensitization, week 0. Treatment described: therapeutic diphenylcyclopropenone sensitization with weekly scalp DPC. One entry per CDR3 protein results from TCRdb running MiXCR on the RACE reads. In the table there are nearly 110,000 distinct CDR3 sequences, roughly 12% of which are singletons. This material consisted of whole blood, taken in connection with sensitization to the hapten diphenylcyclopropenone (DPC). The receptors here all came from a woman between 45 and 60 years old with alopecia areata. Some clones in this sample may be carry-over from other donors' samples.

The rearrangement uses TRBV14 and TRBJ2-1, with unresolved D. Germline CDR1 and CDR2: SGHDN and FVKESK. CDR3 size: 12 residues. V lost 2 bases, J lost 6 bases, and 5 bases lay in between. The CDR3 DNA reads as TGTGCCAGCAGCCAAAGTTCCAATGAGCAGTTCTTC. It encodes CASSQSSNEQFF. The variable domain in full, with the rest retrieved from reference TRBV14 and TRBJ2-1, is EAGVTQFPSHSVIEKGQTVTLRCDPISGHDNLYWYRRVMGKEIKFLLHFVKESKQDESGMPNNRFLAERTGGTYSTLKVQPAELEDSGVYFCASSQSSNEQFFGPGTRLTVL.

The V call is TRBV20-1, the J call TRBJ1-3; D call uncertain. Trimming left V 0 bases short and J 8 bases short, with 14 bases between. The CDR3 loop spans 14 amino acids. Germline CDR1 reads DFQATT; CDR2 reads SNEGSKA (reference sequence). CDR3 in amino acids: CSARDNRELDTIYF. CDR3 nucleotide sequence: TGCAGTGCTAGAGATAATCGGGAATTAGACACCATATATTTT.

The V call is TRBV10-1, the J call TRBJ2-1; D assignment may be TRBD1 or TRBD2 (5 bases each). This CDR3 contains 15 residues. Germline assignment: CDR1 WNHNN and CDR2 SYGVQD (reference sequence). Trimming pared 5 bases from V and 0 bases from J, leaving 11 bases between. CDR3 DNA sequence: TGCGCCAGCAGTCGGGACCTTGGCTCCTACAATGAGCAGTTCTTC. It encodes CASSRDLGSYNEQFF.

Comment on this clonotype: One end of the junction is discordant with germline, which a read error may explain. The rearrangement uses TRBV4-3 and TRBJ1-2; a weak D match, TRBD1 (5 bases). Germline CDR1 LGHNA, CDR2 YSLEER. The CDR3 spans 14 residues. The CDR3 protein is CASRQDSGTYGYTF. The CDR3, as DNA: TGCGCCAGCAGACAAGATAGCGGGACCTATGGCTACACCTTC.

This clonotype was seen many times. This sequence joins TRBV12-3 or TRBV12-4 and TRBJ1-1, with 8 bases lining up with TRBD1. With V trimmed by 6 bases and J by 3 bases, 6 bases remained unmatched. This CDR3 has 14 amino acids. As DNA, the CDR3 is TGTGCCAGCAGCCGGACAGGGACGGACACTGAAGCTTTCTTT. Protein: CASSRTGTDTEAFF.

The chain combines TRBV7-2 with TRBJ1-6, with 10 nucleotides matching TRBD1. Germline lookup yields CDR1 SGHTA and CDR2 FQGNSA. J gave up 10 bases and V 6 bases, and 18 bases lay outside the gene matches. The CDR3 spans 18 residues. CDR3 DNA: TGTGCCAGCAGGCACGGATGGGGTGCCGGGACAGGGGAATCACCCCTCCACTTT. Protein product: CASRHGWGAGTGESPLHF.

In its sample, this clonotype was seen a few times. CDR3 bases: TGCGCCAGCAGCTTGGCAGCGACTAGCGGGAGTGTAAATGAGCAGTTCTTC. This encodes CASSLAATSGSVNEQFF. The V call is TRBV5-1, the J call TRBJ2-1; 12 nucleotides agree with TRBD2. J lost 7 bases, V lost 0 bases, and 8 bases had no gene match. This CDR3 has 17 residues. Germline V gives CDR1 SGHRS, CDR2 YFSETQ.

The chain employs TRBV7-9 and TRBJ2-5, with D possibly being TRBD1 (6 bases). V shed 4 bases and J shed 3 bases, with 9 bases lying between them. This CDR3 is built from 13 residues. Germline V CDR1 and CDR2: SEHNR, FQNEAQ (reference sequence). This CDR3 reads CASSSNREETQYF. DNA of the CDR3: TGTGCCAGCAGCTCGAACAGGGAAGAGACCCAGTACTTC.

In its sample, this clonotype was seen a few times. This rearrangement joins TRBV11-2 to TRBJ1-3; D unclear. CDR3 length: 15 residues. Germline CDR1 is SGHAT and CDR2 is FQNNGV. Trimming stripped 5 bases from V and 0 bases from J, with 11 bases between. CDR3 protein: CASSKSVSSGNTIYF. Here the CDR3 DNA reads TGTGCCAGCAGCAAGTCGGTCAGCTCTGGAAACACCATATATTTT.

In this sample, this clonotype turned up many times. The chain links TRBV20-1 to TRBJ1-2, with D possibly matching TRBD1 (5 bases). CDR3 length equals 18 residues. CDR1 DFQATT and CDR2 SNEGSKA come from the germline V gene (reference sequence). The V gene lost 0 bases and the J gene lost 2 bases, with 22 bases spanning the gap. The CDR3 bases are TGCAGTGCTAGAGATCCGACTCTGACAGCCTCATCAAACTATGGCTACACCTTC. Its translation is CSARDPTLTASSNYGYTF.

This clonotype was picked up a small number of times. Here the CDR3 DNA reads TGTGCCAGCAAGGAAGGTGAGACTGGGGCCAACGTCCTGACTTTC. Protein sequence: CASKEGETGANVLTF. The J gene is TRBJ2-6, the V gene TRBV27; D gene ambiguous. This CDR3 comprises 15 residues. Germline V CDR1 and CDR2: MNHEY, SMNVEV (reference sequence). V lost 7 bases, J lost 2 bases, and 12 bases lay in between.

Ten or more counts support this clonotype. This chain uses TRBV20-1 with TRBJ1-5, with a tentative D call TRBD1 (5 bases). Trimming took 2 bases from V and 0 from J, leaving 11 bases between them. The germline gives CDR1 DFQATT, CDR2 SNEGSKA (reference sequence). The length of the CDR3 is 15 residues. The chain's CDR3 is CSARQGSYSNQPQHF. CDR3 in DNA: TGCAGTGCTAGACAGGGCTCCTATAGCAATCAGCCCCAGCATTTT.

This clonotype was seen a few times. The rearrangement uses TRBV5-1 and TRBJ2-4; a possible D gene is TRBD2 (5 bases). The CDR3 runs 12 residues. The ends were cut back, 4 bases at V and 8 bases at J, with 10 bases in the middle. The V gene's germline CDR1 is SGHRS and CDR2 YFSETQ. The CDR3 DNA reads as TGCGCCAGCAGCCCGCCCGGGGACATTCAGTACTTC. This gives the protein CASSPPGDIQYF.

This clonotype was seen a few times. The V call is TRBV15, the J call TRBJ1-5; D is unclear. The CDR3 is 14 residues long. CDR1 and CDR2 from the germline V gene are LNHNV and YYDKDF (reference sequence). Trimming stripped 0 bases from V and 5 bases from J, with 8 bases between. DNA for the CDR3: TGTGCCACCAGCAGAGATTCCCACGATCAGCCCCAGCATTTT. It is translated as CATSRDSHDQPQHF. Looking up the rest from reference TRBV15 and TRBJ1-5 gives the full variable domain: DAMVIQNPRYQVTQFGKPVTLSCSQTLNHNVMYWYQQKSSQAPKLLFHYYDKDFNNEADTPDNFQSRRPNTSFCFLDIRSPGLGDTAMYLCATSRDSHDQPQHFGDGTRLSIL.

This clonotype was seen a few times. This chain joins TRBV29-1 and TRBJ2-2; TRBD1 agrees at 7 bases. The CDR3 covers 13 residues. Per germline, CDR1 SQVTM and CDR2 ANQGSEA. Trimming took 6 bases from V and 4 from J; bases not matched to a gene: 5. The CDR3 loop is CSVGTVGTGELFF. CDR3 bases: TGCAGCGTGGGGACAGTCGGCACCGGGGAGCTGTTTTTT.

This clonotype was detected a few times. This chain connects TRBV18 to TRBJ1-1, with D perhaps matching TRBD1 (5 bases). This CDR3 has 15 amino acids. CDR1 is KGHSH and CDR2 is LQKENI in the germline V gene. V was shortened by 6 bases and J by 1 base, with 15 bases between the two germline ends. CDR3 in DNA: TGTGCCAGCTCCACCACCCGGACACCGAACACTGAAGCTTTCTTT. Protein product: CASSTTRTPNTEAFF.

The V call is TRBV28, the J call TRBJ2-6; D assignment may be TRBD1 or TRBD2 (5 bases each). The CDR3 consists of 17 residues. Germline V gives CDR1 MDHEN, CDR2 SYDVKM. V dropped 6 bases and J dropped 10 bases, with 25 bases sitting between them. CDR3 in DNA: TGTGCCAGCAGGCCCAGGCACTGGGGGTTTAGGGGAAACGTCCTGACTTTC. Translated: CASRPRHWGFRGNVLTF.

The rearrangement links TRBV3-1 to TRBJ1-2; D possibly corresponds to TRBD1 (5 bases). The CDR3 runs 13 residues. Germline values: CDR1 LGHDT, CDR2 YNNKEL (reference sequence). Between the trimmed V and J ends, which lost 5 bases and 5 bases, there was a span of 12 bases. CDR3 bases: TGTGCCAGCAGCTTGACAGCCGGATATGGCTACACCTTC. Translation: CASSLTAGYGYTF.

This clonotype has at least ten counts. The gene calls are TRBV10-3 and TRBJ1-4; D is possibly TRBD1 (6 bases). Deletions cut 6 bases from V and 6 bases from J, with 11 bases between. There are 13 residues in the CDR3. Germline loops: CDR1 ENHRY, CDR2 SYGVKD. DNA for the CDR3: TGTGCCATCAGGCCAGGGGAATATGAAAAACTGTTTTTT. Amino acid sequence: CAIRPGEYEKLFF.

The V call is TRBV11-2, the J call TRBJ2-2; D is possibly TRBD1 or TRBD2 (5 bases each). The CDR3 has 16 amino acids. Germline V gene lookup returns CDR1 SGHAT and CDR2 FQNNGV. V lost 3 bases and J lost 1, with 12 bases in between. The CDR3 DNA follows: TGTGCCAGCAGCTTGAGGGACCACTTGAACACCGGGGAGCTGTTTTTT. Residues: CASSLRDHLNTGELFF.

This chain uses TRBV3-1 with TRBJ1-5, with a tentative D call TRBD1 (5 bases). The CDR3 contains 16 residues. The germline V gene has CDR1 LGHDT and CDR2 YNNKEL (reference sequence). Between the trimmed V and J ends, which lost 0 bases and 2 bases, there was a span of 11 bases. DNA of the CDR3: TGTGCCAGCAGCCAAGAAGGCAGGGTAGGCAATCAGCCCCAGCATTTT. Translation gives CASSQEGRVGNQPQHF.

The rearrangement joins TRBV28 to TRBJ2-7; the match to TRBD2 covers 7 bases. Germline CDR1 reads MDHEN; CDR2 reads SYDVKM. J lost 2 bases, V lost 6 bases, and 4 bases had no gene match. CDR3 length: 13 residues. In nucleotides, the CDR3 is TGTGCCAGCAGCTTTGGACTAGCCTACGAGCAGTACTTC. Its protein product is CASSFGLAYEQYF.

This clonotype was counted only a few times. The J gene is TRBJ2-7, the V gene TRBV29-1, with D possibly matching TRBD1 (6 bases). Per germline, CDR1 SQVTM and CDR2 ANQGSEA. The CDR3 covers 12 residues. V was shortened by 4 bases and J by 6 bases, with 13 bases between the two germline ends. CDR3 sequence: CSVGQGRGEQYF. The CDR3 DNA sequence: TGCAGCGTTGGCCAGGGCAGGGGCGAGCAGTACTTC.

This clonotype has ten or more counts. This sequence joins TRBV24-1 and TRBJ2-1; D is ambiguous. The CDR3 length is 13 residues. Germline V gene data show CDR1 as KGHDR and CDR2 as SFDVKD. Trimming stripped 0 bases from V and 9 bases from J, with 8 bases between. CDR3 bases: TGTGCCACCAGTGATTTGAAGGGAAGTGAGCAGTTCTTC. This sequence encodes CATSDLKGSEQFF.

This clonotype was seen repeatedly, ten times or more. The chain is built from TRBV7-9 and TRBJ2-7; 9 nucleotides agree with TRBD1. Germline-derived CDR1 and CDR2 are SEHNR and FQNEAQ (reference sequence). Unmatched junction bases numbered 8, after V lost 4 bases and J lost 1 base. The CDR3 consists of 16 residues. This chain's CDR3 is CASSSPRQGDSYEQYF. Here the CDR3 DNA reads TGTGCCAGCAGCTCCCCGCGACAGGGGGATTCCTACGAGCAGTACTTC. Full variable domain (remainder filled in from reference TRBV7-9 and TRBJ2-7): DTGVSQNPRHKITKRGQNVTFRCDPISEHNRLYWYRQTLGQGPEFLTYFQNEAQLEKSRLLSDRFSAERPKGSFSTLEIQRTEQGDSAMYLCASSSPRQGDSYEQYFGPGTRLTVT.

This clonotype was found a few times. V and J are TRBV4-3 and TRBJ2-2; perhaps TRBD1 as D (5 bases). Germline lookup yields CDR1 LGHNA and CDR2 YSLEER. V dropped 1 base and J dropped 1 base, with 16 bases sitting between them. The CDR3 loop spans 18 amino acids. This CDR3 is CASSQAFSGSLNTGELFF. The CDR3 DNA sequence: TGCGCCAGCAGCCAAGCGTTTTCAGGGTCCTTGAACACCGGGGAGCTGTTTTTT.

This clonotype was counted once. The chain is built from TRBV29-1 and TRBJ2-7; TRBD1 is a possible D gene (6 bases). CDR1 SQVTM and CDR2 ANQGSEA come from the germline V gene. The CDR3 is 13 residues long. Trimming took 0 bases from V and 3 from J, leaving 9 bases between them. CDR3 protein: CSVEDKGVYEQYF. The DNA for the CDR3 is TGCAGCGTTGAAGATAAGGGGGTCTACGAGCAGTACTTC.